This TCR beta chain emerged from a study of cytomegalovirus exposure and HLA in healthy donors. Study-wide background: As released early, the data held some 80 million unique TCRs from HLA-typed donors. Researchers found that less than 90% of about 400 genotyped donors fell within the Caucasian-associated ancestry cluster. Study-level points and caveats: Later analysis suggested links between common viral pathogens and several top significant clusters.

Of note for this clone: Its target is not known.

This CDR3 has 14 amino acids. With 1 base clipped from V and 2 bases from J, the junction kept 3 bases outside the gene matches. CDR1 and CDR2 from the germline V gene are SGHRS and YFSETQ. Primers for the PCR totalled 60 Vbeta and 13 Jbeta. Profiled with immunoSEQ multiplex PCR; TCRdb holds only in-frame clones, not every one. The table includes roughly 120,000 clones, less than 80% detected once. V is TRBV5-1 and J is TRBJ2-7; 7 bases match TRBD1. The origin of this receptor is a woman between 40 and 50 years old in good health and CMV-seropositive. Sequencing was done on a sample of PBMCs. The CDR3 nucleotides are TGCGCCAGCAGCTTGACGGGACAGACCTACGAGCAGTACTTC. Its translation: CASSLTGQTYEQYF.